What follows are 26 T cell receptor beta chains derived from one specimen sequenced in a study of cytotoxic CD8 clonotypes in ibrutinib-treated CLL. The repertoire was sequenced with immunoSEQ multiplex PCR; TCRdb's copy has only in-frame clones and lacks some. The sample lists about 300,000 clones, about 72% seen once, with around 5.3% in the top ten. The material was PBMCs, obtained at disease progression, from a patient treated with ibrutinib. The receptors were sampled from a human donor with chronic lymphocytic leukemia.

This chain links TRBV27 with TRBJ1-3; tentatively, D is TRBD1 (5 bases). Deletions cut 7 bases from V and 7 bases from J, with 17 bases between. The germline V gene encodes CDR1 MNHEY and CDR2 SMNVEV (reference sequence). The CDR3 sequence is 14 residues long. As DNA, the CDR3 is TGTGCCAGCAAAAATTGGGGGTTGGGCAACACCATATATTTT. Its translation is CASKNWGLGNTIYF.

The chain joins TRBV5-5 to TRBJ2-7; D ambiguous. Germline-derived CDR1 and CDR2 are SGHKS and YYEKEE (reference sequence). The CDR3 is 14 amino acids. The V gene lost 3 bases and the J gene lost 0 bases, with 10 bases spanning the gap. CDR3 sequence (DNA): TGTGCCAGCAGCTCGTCCGGGTACTCCTACGAGCAGTACTTC. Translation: CASSSSGYSYEQYF.

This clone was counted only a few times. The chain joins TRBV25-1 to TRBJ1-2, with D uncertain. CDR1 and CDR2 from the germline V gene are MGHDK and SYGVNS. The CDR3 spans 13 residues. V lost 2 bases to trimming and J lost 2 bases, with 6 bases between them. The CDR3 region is CASSEGVNYGYTF. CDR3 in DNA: TGTGCCAGCAGTGAAGGGGTGAACTATGGCTACACCTTC.

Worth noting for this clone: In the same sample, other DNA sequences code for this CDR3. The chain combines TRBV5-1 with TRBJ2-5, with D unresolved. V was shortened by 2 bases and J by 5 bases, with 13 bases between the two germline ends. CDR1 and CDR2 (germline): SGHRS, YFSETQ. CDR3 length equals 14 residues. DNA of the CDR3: TGCGCCAGCAGCTTAGGCCTAGTCGGGGAGACCCAGTACTTC. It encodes CASSLGLVGETQYF.

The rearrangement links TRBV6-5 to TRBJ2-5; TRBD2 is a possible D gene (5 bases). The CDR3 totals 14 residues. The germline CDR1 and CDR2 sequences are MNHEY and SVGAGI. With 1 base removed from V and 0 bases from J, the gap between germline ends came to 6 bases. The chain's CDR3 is CASSYFGDQETQYF. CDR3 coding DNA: TGTGCCAGCAGTTACTTCGGGGACCAAGAGACCCAGTACTTC.

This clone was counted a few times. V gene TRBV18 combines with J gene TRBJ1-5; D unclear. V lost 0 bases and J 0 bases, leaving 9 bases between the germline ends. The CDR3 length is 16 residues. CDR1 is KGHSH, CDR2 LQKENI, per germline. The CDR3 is CASSPPGVYSNQPQHF. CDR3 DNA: TGTGCCAGCTCACCACCCGGTGTGTATAGCAATCAGCCCCAGCATTTT.

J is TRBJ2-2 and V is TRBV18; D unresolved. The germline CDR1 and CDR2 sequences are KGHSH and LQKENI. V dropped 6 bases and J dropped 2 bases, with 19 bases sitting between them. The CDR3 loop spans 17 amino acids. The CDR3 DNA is TGTGCCAGCTCCCCCTATTCACCCGAAATCAACACCGGGGAGCTGTTTTTT. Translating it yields CASSPYSPEINTGELFF.

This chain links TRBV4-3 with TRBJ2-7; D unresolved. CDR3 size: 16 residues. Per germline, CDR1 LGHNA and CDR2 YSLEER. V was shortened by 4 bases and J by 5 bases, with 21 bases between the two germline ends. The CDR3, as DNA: TGCGCCAGCAGCCCAGGCAGCCAGTTGAAGAGTAACGAGCAGTACTTC. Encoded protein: CASSPGSQLKSNEQYF.

CDR3 sequence (DNA): TGTGCCAGCAGTTACTCGGCCCCACAGGGGAACGAGCAGTACTTC. Protein product: CASSYSAPQGNEQYF. This chain connects TRBV6-5 to TRBJ2-7; TRBD1 matches 7 bases. The CDR3 spans 15 residues. Looked up from germline, CDR1 is MNHEY and CDR2 is SVGAGI. The trim removed 0 bases at V and 5 bases at J, leaving 7 bases unmatched.

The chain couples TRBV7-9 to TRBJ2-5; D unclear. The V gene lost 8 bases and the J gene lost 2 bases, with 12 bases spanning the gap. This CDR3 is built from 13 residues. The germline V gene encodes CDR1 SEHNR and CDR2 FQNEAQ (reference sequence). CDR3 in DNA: TGTGCCAGCCGCAGCTCCCCACAAGAGACCCAGTACTTC. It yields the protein CASRSSPQETQYF.

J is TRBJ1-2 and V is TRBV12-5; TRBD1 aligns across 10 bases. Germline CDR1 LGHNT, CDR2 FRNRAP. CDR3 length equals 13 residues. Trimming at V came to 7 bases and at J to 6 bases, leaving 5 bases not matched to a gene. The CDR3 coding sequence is TGTGCTAGTGAAAAGGACAGGGGGAATGGCTACACCTTC. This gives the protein CASEKDRGNGYTF.

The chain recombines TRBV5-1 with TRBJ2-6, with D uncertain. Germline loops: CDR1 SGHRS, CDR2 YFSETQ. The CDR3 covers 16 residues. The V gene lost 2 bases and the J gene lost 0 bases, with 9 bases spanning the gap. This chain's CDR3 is CASSLPVGSGANVLTF. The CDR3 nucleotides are TGCGCCAGCAGCTTACCGGTTGGCTCTGGGGCCAACGTCCTGACTTTC. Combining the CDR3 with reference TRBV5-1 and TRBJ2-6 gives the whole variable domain KAGVTQTPRYLIKTRGQQVTLSCSPISGHRSVSWYQQTPGQGLQFLFEYFSETQRNKGNFPGRFSGRQFSNSRSEMNVSTLELGDSALYLCASSLPVGSGANVLTFGAGSRLTVL.

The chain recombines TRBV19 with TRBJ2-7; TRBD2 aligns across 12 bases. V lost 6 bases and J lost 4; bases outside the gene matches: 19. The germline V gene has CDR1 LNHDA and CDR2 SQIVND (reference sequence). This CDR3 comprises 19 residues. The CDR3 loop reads CASSFQGSSGRAVLYEQYF. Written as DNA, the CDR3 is TGTGCCAGTAGCTTCCAAGGGTCTAGCGGGAGGGCCGTTCTTTACGAGCAGTACTTC.

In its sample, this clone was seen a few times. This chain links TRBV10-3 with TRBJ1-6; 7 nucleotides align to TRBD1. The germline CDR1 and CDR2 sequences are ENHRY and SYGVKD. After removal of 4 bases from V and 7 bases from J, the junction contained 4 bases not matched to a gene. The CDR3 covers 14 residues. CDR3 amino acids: CAISAGQLNSPLHF. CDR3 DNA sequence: TGTGCCATCAGTGCGGGACAGCTCAATTCACCCCTCCACTTT.

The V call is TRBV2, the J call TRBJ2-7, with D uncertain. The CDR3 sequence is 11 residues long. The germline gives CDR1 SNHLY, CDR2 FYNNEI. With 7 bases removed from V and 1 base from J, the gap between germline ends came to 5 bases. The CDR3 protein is CASTGSYEQYF. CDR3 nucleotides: TGTGCCAGCACAGGATCCTACGAGCAGTACTTC.

The CDR3 sequence is CASSLGFQGPTEAFF. The DNA for the CDR3 is TGCGCCAGCAGCTTGGGGTTTCAGGGACCCACTGAAGCTTTCTTT. The rearrangement links TRBV5-1 to TRBJ1-1; D might be TRBD1 (5 bases). CDR3 length equals 15 residues. V lost 0 bases and J lost 4, with 13 bases in between. Germline CDR1 is SGHRS and CDR2 is YFSETQ.

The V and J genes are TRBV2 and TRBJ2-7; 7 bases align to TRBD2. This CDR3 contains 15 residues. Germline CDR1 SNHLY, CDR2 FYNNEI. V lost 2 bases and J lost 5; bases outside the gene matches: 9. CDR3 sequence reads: CASSEWTSLSDEQYF. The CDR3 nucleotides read TGTGCCAGCAGTGAATGGACTAGTTTATCGGACGAGCAGTACTTC.

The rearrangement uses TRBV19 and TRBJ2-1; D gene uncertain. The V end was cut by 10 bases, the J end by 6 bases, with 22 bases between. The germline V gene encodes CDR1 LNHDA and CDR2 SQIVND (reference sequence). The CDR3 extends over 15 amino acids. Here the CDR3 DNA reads TGTGCCACCCATGGACGGCAGGTTTTGGTCAATGAGCAGTTCTTC. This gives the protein CATHGRQVLVNEQFF.

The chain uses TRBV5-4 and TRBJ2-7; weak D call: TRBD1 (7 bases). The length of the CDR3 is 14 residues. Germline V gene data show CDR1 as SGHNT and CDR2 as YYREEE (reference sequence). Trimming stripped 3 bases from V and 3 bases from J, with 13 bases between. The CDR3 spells CASSWRGQFYEQYF. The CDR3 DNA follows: TGTGCCAGCAGCTGGAGGGGACAGTTCTACGAGCAGTACTTC.

CDR3: CASSQTGAGNTIYF. CDR3 DNA sequence: TGTGCCAGCAGTCAGACAGGGGCAGGAAACACCATATATTTT. The V gene is TRBV6-6, the J gene TRBJ1-3, with 8 bases aligning to TRBD1. The germline V gene encodes CDR1 MNHNY and CDR2 SVGAGI (reference sequence). V shed 5 bases, J shed 4 bases, and the junction held 4 bases outside the gene matches. CDR3 size: 14 residues.

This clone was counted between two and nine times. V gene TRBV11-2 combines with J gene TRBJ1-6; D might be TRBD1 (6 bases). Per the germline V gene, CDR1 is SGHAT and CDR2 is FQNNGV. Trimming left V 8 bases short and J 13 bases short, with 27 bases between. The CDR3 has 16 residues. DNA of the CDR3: TGTGCCAGCCGCCAGGGAAGATACAGGGATTATGAGCCCCTCCACTTT. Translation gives CASRQGRYRDYEPLHF.

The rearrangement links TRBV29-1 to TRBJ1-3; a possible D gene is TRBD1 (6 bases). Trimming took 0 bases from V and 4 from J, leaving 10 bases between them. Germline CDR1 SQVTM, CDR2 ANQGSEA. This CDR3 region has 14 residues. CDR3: CSVEEQGPGNTIYF. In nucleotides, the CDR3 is TGCAGCGTTGAAGAACAGGGCCCAGGAAACACCATATATTTT. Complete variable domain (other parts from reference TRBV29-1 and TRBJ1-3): SAVISQKPSRDICQRGTSLTIQCQVDSQVTMMFWYRQQPGQSLTLIATANQGSEATYESGFVIDKFPISRPNLTFSTLTVSNMSPEDSSIYLCSVEEQGPGNTIYFGEGSWLTVV.

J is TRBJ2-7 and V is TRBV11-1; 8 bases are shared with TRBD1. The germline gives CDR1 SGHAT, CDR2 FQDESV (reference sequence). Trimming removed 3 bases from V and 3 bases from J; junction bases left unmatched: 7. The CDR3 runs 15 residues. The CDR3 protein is CASSFLTGAHYEQYF. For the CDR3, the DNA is TGTGCCAGCAGCTTCCTGACAGGGGCTCACTACGAGCAGTACTTC. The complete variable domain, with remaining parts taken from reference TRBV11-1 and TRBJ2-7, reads EAEVAQSPRYKITEKSQAVAFWCDPISGHATLYWYRQILGQGPELLVQFQDESVVDDSQLPKDRFSAERLKGVDSTLKIQPAELGDSAMYLCASSFLTGAHYEQYFGPGTRLTVT.

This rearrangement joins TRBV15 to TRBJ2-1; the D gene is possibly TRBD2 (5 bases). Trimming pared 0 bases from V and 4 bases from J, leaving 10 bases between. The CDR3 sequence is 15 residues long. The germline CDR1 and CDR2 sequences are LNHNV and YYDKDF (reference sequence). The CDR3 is CATSREARGYNEQFF. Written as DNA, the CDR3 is TGTGCCACCAGCAGAGAGGCCCGGGGATACAATGAGCAGTTCTTC.

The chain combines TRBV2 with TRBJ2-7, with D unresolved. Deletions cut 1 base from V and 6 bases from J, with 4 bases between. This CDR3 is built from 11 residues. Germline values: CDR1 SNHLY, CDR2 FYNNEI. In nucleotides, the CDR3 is TGTGCCAGCAGTGAAGGGATCGAGCAGTACTTC. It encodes CASSEGIEQYF.

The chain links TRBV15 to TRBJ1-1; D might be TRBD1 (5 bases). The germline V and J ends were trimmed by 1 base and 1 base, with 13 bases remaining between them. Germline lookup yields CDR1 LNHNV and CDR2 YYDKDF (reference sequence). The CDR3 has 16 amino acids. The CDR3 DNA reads TGTGCCACCAGCAGAGGCACCTCGACAGCGAACACTGAAGCTTTCTTT. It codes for CATSRGTSTANTEAFF. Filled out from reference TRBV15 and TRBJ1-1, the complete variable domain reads DAMVIQNPRYQVTQFGKPVTLSCSQTLNHNVMYWYQQKSSQAPKLLFHYYDKDFNNEADTPDNFQSRRPNTSFCFLDIRSPGLGDTAMYLCATSRGTSTANTEAFFGQGTRLTVV.